These 5 T cell receptor beta chains were sequenced from one sample in a study of CD8 T cells in Susac syndrome (dated by TCRdb to the late 2010s). Libraries were prepared through the immunoSEQ multiplex PCR assay. RNA was extracted using the RNeasy kit, and about 0.5 to 1 ug of the RNA was reverse transcribed with random hexamers. The raw public data were reprocessed by TCRdb itself: fastp quality trimming at Q25, MiXCR clonotype calling, in-frame beta chains only. Rows with one shared CDR3 protein collapse into an entry with the most common genes and DNA. Recorded for this sample are about 210,000 distinct CDR3 sequences; approximately 95% of them occurred a single time. The top ten clones comprise roughly 0.1% of the sample. Specimen: CD4+ T cells from PBMCs. The receptor set was obtained from a human donor with multiple sclerosis.

The chain has TRBV5-1 and TRBJ1-3; D might be TRBD1 (5 bases). Germline CDR1 is SGHRS and CDR2 is YFSETQ. Trimming pared 3 bases from V and 0 bases from J, leaving 10 bases between. The CDR3 loop spans 15 amino acids. CDR3 in amino acids: CASSSDRISGNTIYF. The CDR3, as DNA: TGCGCCAGCAGCTCCGACAGAATCTCTGGAAACACCATATATTTT.

The J gene is TRBJ2-1, the V gene TRBV9, with TRBD1 matching 7 bases. Germline-derived CDR1 and CDR2 are SGDLS and YYNGEE. V dropped 3 bases and J dropped 7; count of bases not matched to a gene: 7. The CDR3 spans 14 residues. CDR3 coding DNA: TGTGCCAGCAGCGCGACAGGGTTTGGTAATGAGCAGTTCTTC. It yields the protein CASSATGFGNEQFF.

This sequence joins TRBV28 and TRBJ2-7; D is unclear. Trimming took 2 bases from V and 9 from J, leaving 20 bases between them. This CDR3 is built from 15 residues. The V gene's germline CDR1 is MDHEN and CDR2 SYDVKM. The CDR3 spells CASSLDSAYLRGQYF. CDR3 nucleotides: TGTGCCAGCAGTTTAGATTCCGCCTACCTACGAGGGCAGTACTTC.

The chain couples TRBV6-6 to TRBJ1-2; 7 positions match TRBD1. With V trimmed by 6 bases and J by 4 bases, 11 bases remained unmatched. Germline V gene sequence: CDR1 MNHNY, CDR2 SVGAGI (reference sequence). This CDR3 region has 15 residues. In DNA form, the CDR3 reads TGTGCCAGCAGCGGAGGGCACAGGGGCGGCTATGGCTACACCTTC. It yields the protein CASSGGHRGGYGYTF.

V and J are TRBV4-2 and TRBJ2-7; D call uncertain. CDR1 is LGHNA and CDR2 is YNFKEQ in the germline V gene. Between the trimmed V and J ends, which lost 0 bases and 7 bases, there was a span of 16 bases. CDR3 size: 15 residues. The CDR3 nucleotides read TGTGCCAGCAGCCAAGAATGGCGGCCAGAGCGAGAGCAGTACTTC. It yields the protein CASSQEWRPEREQYF.